The rows below give T cell receptor beta chains drawn from one sample of a study of T cell repertoires in cytomegalovirus infection. TCRdb independently ran MiXCR on the reads; one entry per CDR3 protein. The data contain roughly 920,000 distinct CDR3 sequences, 30% to 40% of them seen just once; the ten biggest clones take up roughly 13%. These receptors lack a known antigen. The material sequenced was cultured CD8+ T cells from PBMCs, taken from culture after CMV antigen stimulation. The receptors come from a human donor in good health (CMV status not recorded). Some clones in this sample may be carry-over from other donors' samples. Both conserved end residues are part of each CDR3. D genes are given only for firm matches. Clone size appears in some rows only: once, few, many, or a class for an expanded clone.

abundance	v_gene	j_gene	d_gene	CDR3aa	CDR3nt
once	TRBV20-1	TRBJ1-2	TRBD1	CSARDRQRTGIHGYTF	TGCAGTGCTAGAGATCGCCAGCGGACAGGGATACATGGCTACACCTTC
NA	TRBV12-3/TRBV12-4	TRBJ2-1	TRBD1	CASSYPGQGRSEQFF	TGTGCCAGCAGCTATCCGGGACAGGGGCGGAGTGAGCAGTTCTTC
NA	TRBV12-3/TRBV12-4	TRBJ2-2	TRBD1	CASGTGTGYFGELFF	TGTGCCAGCGGAACCGGGACAGGCTATTTCGGGGAGCTGTTTTTT
many	TRBV7-9	TRBJ1-1	NA	CASQGPMNTEAFF	TGTGCCAGCCAAGGCCCCATGAACACTGAAGCTTTCTTT
few	TRBV12-3/TRBV12-4	TRBJ1-2	NA	CASSFSFRDTDGYTF	TGTGCCAGCAGTTTCAGTTTCCGGGACACTGATGGCTACACCTTC
NA	TRBV6-6	TRBJ2-1	TRBD2	CASPRVASGSYNEQFF	TGTGCCAGCCCCCGGGTGGCTAGCGGGTCCTACAATGAGCAGTTCTTC
NA	TRBV6-2/TRBV6-3	TRBJ1-5	TRBD1	CASTPDRGLGQPQHF	TGTGCCAGCACCCCGGACAGGGGGCTTGGTCAGCCCCAGCATTTT
few	TRBV5-4	TRBJ1-1	NA	CASSPSTNEAFF	TGTGCCAGCAGCCCAAGTACCAATGAAGCTTTCTTT
NA	TRBV20-1	TRBJ2-2	NA	CSARAFGITNTGELFF	TGCAGTGCTAGAGCCTTCGGGATTACGAACACCGGGGAGCTGTTTTTT
many	TRBV4-1	TRBJ2-7	NA	CASSQETTYEQYF	TGCGCCAGCAGCCAAGAGACAACCTACGAGCAGTACTTC
NA	TRBV7-9	TRBJ2-3	TRBD1	CASRDRDPDTQYF	TGTGCCAGCCGGGACAGGGATCCAGATACGCAGTATTTT
NA	TRBV28	TRBJ1-6	NA	CASSFRGKYSPLHF	TGTGCCAGCAGTTTTAGGGGGAAATATTCACCCCTCCACTTT
few	TRBV6-6	TRBJ1-3	NA	CASSYSEGNTIYF	TGTGCCAGCAGTTACTCAGAAGGAAACACCATATATTTT
NA	TRBV12-3/TRBV12-4	TRBJ2-1	TRBD1	CASSTTGAAKSTVSYNEQFF	TGTGCCAGCAGTACAACAGGGGCGGCGAAAAGTACTGTATCCTACAATGAGCAGTTCTTC
few	TRBV27	TRBJ1-4	TRBD1	CASTRTGGNEKLFF	TGTGCCAGCACCAGGACAGGGGGTAATGAAAAACTGTTTTTT
NA	TRBV20-1	TRBJ1-2	NA	CSFFQGGANGYTF	TGCAGTTTCTTTCAAGGGGGGGCGAATGGCTACACCTTC
NA	TRBV5-1	TRBJ2-1	NA	CASSFRGETYNEQFF	TGCGCCAGCAGCTTCCGCGGGGAAACCTACAATGAGCAGTTCTTC
many	TRBV7-6	TRBJ1-1	NA	CASSLLGGPSYMNTEAFF	TGTGCCAGCAGCCTCTTGGGAGGACCTAGTTACATGAACACTGAAGCTTTCTTT
NA	TRBV9	TRBJ2-3	TRBD1	CASSVGGQHTDTQYF	TGTGCCAGCAGCGTAGGGGGACAGCACACAGATACACAGTATTTT
NA	TRBV6-5	TRBJ2-3	TRBD2	CASSQGGVNTQYF	TGTGCCAGCAGTCAGGGAGGGGTAAATACGCAGTATTTT
few	TRBV6-6	TRBJ2-2	NA	CASSYSKAGELFF	TGTGCCAGCAGTTACTCGAAAGCCGGGGAGCTGTTTTTT
NA	TRBV5-1	TRBJ2-1	NA	CASSLGFLGISYNEQFF	TGCGCCAGCAGCTTGGGGTTCTTGGGGATCTCCTACAATGAGCAGTTCTTC
NA	TRBV20-1	TRBJ2-7	NA	CSASGIPGLRYYEQYF	TGCAGTGCTAGTGGGATACCGGGGCTGAGGTACTACGAGCAGTACTTC
few	TRBV27	TRBJ2-2	NA	CASGPGTPNTGELFF	TGTGCCAGCGGGCCGGGGACTCCGAACACCGGGGAGCTGTTTTTT
NA	TRBV19	TRBJ2-1	NA	CASSIGYIYNEQFF	TGTGCCAGTAGTATAGGGTACATTTACAATGAGCAGTTCTTC
few	TRBV5-6	TRBJ1-1	NA	CASRPQGITEAFF	TGTGCCAGCAGACCCCAGGGGATAACTGAAGCTTTCTTT
NA	TRBV20-1	TRBJ1-1	NA	CSARGGDMGNTEAFF	TGCAGTGCTAGAGGGGGAGACATGGGGAACACTGAAGCTTTCTTT
NA	TRBV6-2/TRBV6-3	TRBJ1-6	NA	CASQGEDSPLHF	TGTGCCAGCCAGGGTGAGGATTCACCCCTCCACTTT
few	TRBV27	TRBJ1-4	NA	CASRSATISTNEKLFF	TGTGCCAGCAGGTCAGCTACCATATCCACAAATGAAAAACTGTTTTTT
NA	TRBV7-9	TRBJ1-3	NA	CASSPLVGAGPENTIYF	TGTGCCAGCAGCCCATTGGTGGGGGCCGGTCCAGAAAACACCATATATTTT
few	TRBV12-3/TRBV12-4	TRBJ1-2	NA	CASSFGDTRYRGYTF	TGTGCCAGCAGTTTCGGGGACACACGATATAGGGGCTACACCTTC
few	TRBV2	TRBJ2-7	NA	CASSVVNEQYF	TGTGCCAGCAGTGTTGTCAACGAGCAGTACTTC
NA	TRBV20-1	TRBJ2-1	TRBD1	CSAPDRVGDNEQFF	TGCAGTGCCCCAGACAGGGTGGGGGACAATGAGCAGTTCTTC
many	TRBV7-9	TRBJ2-5	TRBD1	CASSSGTGARETQYF	TGTGCCAGCAGCTCCGGGACAGGGGCGAGAGAGACCCAGTACTTC
NA	TRBV6-2/TRBV6-3	TRBJ1-2	NA	CASSDGQSYGYTF	TGTGCCAGCAGTGATGGGCAGAGCTATGGCTACACCTTC
NA	TRBV25-1	TRBJ2-6	NA	CASSEGRGGGDLRANVLTF	TGTGCCAGCAGTGAAGGTAGGGGTGGGGGCGATCTAAGGGCCAACGTCCTGACTTTC
NA	TRBV5-5	TRBJ2-3	NA	CASSLSPGPSTDTQYF	TGTGCCAGCAGCTTGTCTCCCGGGCCGAGCACAGATACGCAGTATTTT
NA	TRBV7-6	TRBJ2-1	NA	CASTSGAIYEQFF	TGTGCCAGCACCTCCGGGGCGATCTATGAGCAGTTCTTC
NA	TRBV10-3	TRBJ2-1	NA	CAIRGGSIYNEQFF	TGTGCCATCCGAGGGGGGTCCATTTACAATGAGCAGTTCTTC
NA	TRBV10-1	TRBJ1-2	NA	CASSEFDRRGYTF	TGCGCCAGCAGTGAGTTCGACCGGCGAGGCTACACCTTC
many	TRBV5-6	TRBJ2-2	TRBD1	CASSGGQGANTGELFF	TGTGCCAGCAGCGGTGGACAGGGGGCGAACACCGGGGAGCTGTTTTTT
NA	TRBV2	TRBJ1-1	NA	CASSEKAGRTEAFF	TGTGCCAGCAGTGAAAAGGCGGGGAGGACTGAAGCTTTCTTT
once	TRBV4-2	TRBJ1-6	TRBD1	CANSQDDLTGNSPLHF	TGTGCCAACAGCCAAGATGACCTGACAGGGAATTCACCCCTCCACTTT
NA	TRBV11-2	TRBJ2-2	NA	CASSRTVVTGELFF	TGTGCCAGCAGCCGGACAGTGGTCACCGGGGAGCTGTTTTTT
many	TRBV11-3	TRBJ2-1	NA	CASSLEGGSSYNEQFF	TGTGCCAGCAGCTTGGAAGGGGGAAGCTCCTACAATGAGCAGTTCTTC
many	TRBV7-9	TRBJ2-5	TRBD2	CASSFGLRLAGPPTQYF	TGTGCCAGCAGCTTCGGCCTCCGACTAGCGGGCCCCCCCACCCAGTACTTC
many	TRBV7-6	TRBJ2-7	NA	CASSYQAEGPDEQYF	TGTGCCAGCAGCTATCAAGCAGAGGGGCCAGACGAGCAGTACTTC
few	TRBV6-5	TRBJ2-7	NA	CASSYSEGARNEQYF	TGTGCCAGCAGTTACTCGGAAGGGGCGAGGAACGAGCAGTACTTC
NA	TRBV19	TRBJ2-2	NA	CASSIKGTGELFF	TGTGCCAGTAGTATAAAAGGGACCGGGGAGCTGTTTTTT
NA	TRBV6-1	TRBJ2-6	NA	CASSSLANVLTF	TGTGCCAGCAGTTCGTTGGCCAACGTCCTGACTTTC
few	TRBV27	TRBJ2-1	NA	CASSRAGNNEQFF	TGTGCCAGCAGTCGGGCTGGTAACAATGAGCAGTTCTTC
NA	TRBV6-5	TRBJ2-7	NA	CASSYTAASTSYEQYF	TGTGCCAGCAGTTATACCGCAGCCTCGACCTCCTACGAGCAGTACTTC
NA	TRBV7-6	TRBJ1-4	NA	CATGPGRVIEKLFF	TGTGCCACCGGACCTGGGAGGGTTATCGAAAAACTGTTTTTT
few	TRBV5-6	TRBJ1-1	NA	CASSYPSQGNTEAFF	TGTGCCAGCAGTTATCCTTCCCAGGGAAACACTGAAGCTTTCTTT
NA	TRBV2	TRBJ2-3	TRBD2	CASSEEEAGGQDTQYF	TGTGCCAGCAGTGAAGAAGAAGCGGGGGGTCAAGATACGCAGTATTTT
NA	TRBV5-1	TRBJ2-7	NA	CASSVGSYEQYF	TGCGCCAGCAGCGTCGGCTCTTACGAGCAGTACTTC
few	TRBV7-9	TRBJ2-3	NA	CASSLVFGIFDTDTQYF	TGTGCCAGCAGCTTAGTGTTCGGGATTTTTGACACAGATACGCAGTATTTT
many	TRBV7-6	TRBJ2-1	NA	CASSLGRALGNEQFF	TGTGCCAGCAGCTTAGGTCGGGCCCTGGGGAATGAGCAGTTCTTC
NA	TRBV19	TRBJ2-7	TRBD1	CASRQGSEQYF	TGTGCCAGTCGACAGGGATCCGAGCAGTACTTC